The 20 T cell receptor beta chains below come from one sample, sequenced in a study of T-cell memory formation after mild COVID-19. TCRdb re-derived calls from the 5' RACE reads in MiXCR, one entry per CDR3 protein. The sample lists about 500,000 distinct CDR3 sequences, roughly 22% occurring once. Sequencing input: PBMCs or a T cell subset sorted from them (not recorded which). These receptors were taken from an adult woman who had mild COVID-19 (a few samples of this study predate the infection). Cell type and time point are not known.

In nucleotides, the CDR3 is TGCGCCAGCAGCTTTACAGGTTATCTGCCCAATGAGCAGTTCTTC. Translating gives CASSFTGYLPNEQFF. This chain joins TRBV5-1 and TRBJ2-1; D possibly corresponds to TRBD1 (5 bases). Germline V lookup: CDR1 SGHRS, CDR2 YFSETQ. V was trimmed by 2 bases and J by 6 bases, leaving 15 bases between them. This CDR3 contains 15 residues.

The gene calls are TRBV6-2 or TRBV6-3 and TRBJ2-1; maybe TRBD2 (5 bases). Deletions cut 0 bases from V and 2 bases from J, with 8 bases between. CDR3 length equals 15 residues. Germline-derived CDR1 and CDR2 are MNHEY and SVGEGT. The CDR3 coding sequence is TGTGCCAGCAGTTACTCGAGGGTTCCCTACAATGAGCAGTTCTTC. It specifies CASSYSRVPYNEQFF.

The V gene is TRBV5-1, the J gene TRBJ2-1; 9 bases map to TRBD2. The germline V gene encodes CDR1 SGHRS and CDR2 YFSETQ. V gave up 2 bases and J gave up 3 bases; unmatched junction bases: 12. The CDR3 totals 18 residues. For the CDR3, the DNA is TGCGCCAGCAGCTTCGGCGATCGGCTAGCGGGGCTCTACAATGAGCAGTTCTTC. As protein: CASSFGDRLAGLYNEQFF.

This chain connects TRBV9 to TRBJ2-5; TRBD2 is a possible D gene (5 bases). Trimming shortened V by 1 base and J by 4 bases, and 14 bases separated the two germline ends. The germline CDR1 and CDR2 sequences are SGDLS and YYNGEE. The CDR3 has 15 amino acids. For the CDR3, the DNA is TGTGCCAGCAGCGTATACTACAGAGGAGGAGAGACCCAGTACTTC. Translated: CASSVYYRGGETQYF.

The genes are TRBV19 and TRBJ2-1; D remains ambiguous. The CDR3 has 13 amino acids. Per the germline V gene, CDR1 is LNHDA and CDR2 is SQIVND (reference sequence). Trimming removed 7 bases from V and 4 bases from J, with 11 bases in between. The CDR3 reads CASIQDGYNEQFF. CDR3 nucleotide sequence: TGTGCCAGTATCCAGGACGGTTACAATGAGCAGTTCTTC.

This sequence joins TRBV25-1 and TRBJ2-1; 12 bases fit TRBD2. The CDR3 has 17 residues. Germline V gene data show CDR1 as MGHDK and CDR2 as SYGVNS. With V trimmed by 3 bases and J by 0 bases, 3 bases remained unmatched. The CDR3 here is CASSETTSGGSYNEQFF. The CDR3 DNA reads TGTGCCAGCAGTGAGACGACTAGCGGGGGCTCCTACAATGAGCAGTTCTTC.

The CDR3 nucleotides are TGTGCCAGCAGCCAAGATCTTATCGGGAACTATGGCTACACCTTC. It specifies CASSQDLIGNYGYTF. This rearrangement joins TRBV14 to TRBJ1-2; D gene unclear. The CDR3 is made up of 15 amino acids. From germline, CDR1 is SGHDN and CDR2 FVKESK. V was shortened by 0 bases and J by 2 bases, with 10 bases between the two germline ends.

Here the CDR3 DNA reads TGTGCCAGCAGTTACCGGAGGGGCGACTACAATGAGCAGTTCTTC. This gives the protein CASSYRRGDYNEQFF. This chain links TRBV6-5 with TRBJ2-1; TRBD2 might be the D (6 bases). The CDR3 sequence is 15 residues long. Germline CDR1 and CDR2: MNHEY and SVGAGI. The germline V and J ends were trimmed by 2 bases and 3 bases, with 11 bases remaining between them.

CDR3 protein: CASSQGGLAAETQYF. The CDR3 coding sequence is TGTGCCAGCAGCCAAGGTGGACTAGCGGCGGAGACCCAGTACTTC. This chain uses TRBV3-1 with TRBJ2-5, with 10 bases identical to TRBD2. J gave up 5 bases and V 1 base, and 4 bases lay outside the gene matches. CDR1 is LGHDT and CDR2 is YNNKEL in the germline V gene (reference sequence). The CDR3 has 15 residues.

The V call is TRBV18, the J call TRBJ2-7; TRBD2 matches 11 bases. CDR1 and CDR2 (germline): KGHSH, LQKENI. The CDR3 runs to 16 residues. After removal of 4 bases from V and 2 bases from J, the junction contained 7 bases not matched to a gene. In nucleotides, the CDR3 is TGTGCCAGCTCACGTTCCGGGACTAGCGGTACCTACGAGCAGTACTTC. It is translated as CASSRSGTSGTYEQYF.

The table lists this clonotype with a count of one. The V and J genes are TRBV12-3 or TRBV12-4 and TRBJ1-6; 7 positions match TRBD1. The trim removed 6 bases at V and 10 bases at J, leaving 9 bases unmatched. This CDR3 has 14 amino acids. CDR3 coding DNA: TGTGCCAGCAGACACCGACAGGGAGGATCACCCCTCCACTTT. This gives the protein CASRHRQGGSPLHF.

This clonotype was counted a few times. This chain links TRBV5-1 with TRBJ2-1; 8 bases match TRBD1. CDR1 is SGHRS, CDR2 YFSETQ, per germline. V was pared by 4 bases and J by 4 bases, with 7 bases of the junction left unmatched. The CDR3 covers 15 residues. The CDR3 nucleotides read TGCGCCAGCAGCCCCACCGGACAGGGATACAATGAGCAGTTCTTC. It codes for CASSPTGQGYNEQFF.

CDR3 residues: CASSSPRRDTQYF. The DNA of the CDR3 is TGTGCCAGCAGCTCCCCCAGAAGGGATACGCAGTATTTT. This chain joins TRBV7-9 and TRBJ2-3, with D unclear. Deletions cut 4 bases from V and 6 bases from J, with 11 bases between. From germline, CDR1 is SEHNR and CDR2 FQNEAQ (reference sequence). The CDR3 covers 13 residues.

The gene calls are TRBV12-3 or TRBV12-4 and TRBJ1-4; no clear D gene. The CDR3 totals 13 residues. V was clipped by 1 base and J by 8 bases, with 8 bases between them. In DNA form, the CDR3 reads TGTGCCAGCAGTTTAGGTTGGAAGGAAAAACTGTTTTTT. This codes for CASSLGWKEKLFF.

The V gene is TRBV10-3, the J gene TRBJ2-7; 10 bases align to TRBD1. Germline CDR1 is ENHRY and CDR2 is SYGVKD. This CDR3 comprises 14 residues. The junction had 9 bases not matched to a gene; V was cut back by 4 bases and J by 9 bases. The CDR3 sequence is CAISVTGGGWGQYF. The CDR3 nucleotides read TGTGCCATCAGTGTGACAGGGGGCGGTTGGGGGCAGTACTTC.

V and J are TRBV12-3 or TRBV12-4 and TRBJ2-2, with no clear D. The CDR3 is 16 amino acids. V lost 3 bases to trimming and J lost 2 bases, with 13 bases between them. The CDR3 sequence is CASSFGWKLNTGELFF. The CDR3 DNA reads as TGTGCCAGCAGTTTCGGGTGGAAGCTAAACACCGGGGAGCTGTTTTTT.

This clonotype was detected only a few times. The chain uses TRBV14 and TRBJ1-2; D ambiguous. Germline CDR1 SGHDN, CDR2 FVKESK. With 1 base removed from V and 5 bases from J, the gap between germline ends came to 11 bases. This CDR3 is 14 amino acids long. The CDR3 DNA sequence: TGTGCCAGCAGCCAAGGTCGGGTTCATTATGGCTACACCTTC. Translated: CASSQGRVHYGYTF.

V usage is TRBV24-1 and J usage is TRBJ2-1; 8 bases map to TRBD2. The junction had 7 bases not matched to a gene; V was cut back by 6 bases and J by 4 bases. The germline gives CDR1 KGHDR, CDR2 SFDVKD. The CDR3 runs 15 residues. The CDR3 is CATSPLAGPYNEQFF. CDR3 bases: TGTGCCACCAGTCCATTAGCGGGACCTTACAATGAGCAGTTCTTC.

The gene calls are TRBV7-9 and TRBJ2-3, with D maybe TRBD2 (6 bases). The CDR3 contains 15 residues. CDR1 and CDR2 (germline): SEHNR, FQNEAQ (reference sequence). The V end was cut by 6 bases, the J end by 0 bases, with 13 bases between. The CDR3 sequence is CASSKGDLSTDTQYF. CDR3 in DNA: TGTGCCAGCAGTAAAGGGGACTTGAGCACAGATACGCAGTATTTT. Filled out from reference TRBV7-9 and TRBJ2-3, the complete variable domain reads DTGVSQNPRHKITKRGQNVTFRCDPISEHNRLYWYRQTLGQGPEFLTYFQNEAQLEKSRLLSDRFSAERPKGSFSTLEIQRTEQGDSAMYLCASSKGDLSTDTQYFGPGTRLTVL.

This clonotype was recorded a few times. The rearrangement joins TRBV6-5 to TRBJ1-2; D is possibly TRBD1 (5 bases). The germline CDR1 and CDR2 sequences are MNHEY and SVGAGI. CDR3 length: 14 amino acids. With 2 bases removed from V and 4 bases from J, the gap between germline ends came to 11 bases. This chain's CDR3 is CASSYGQGGYGYTF. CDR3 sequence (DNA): TGTGCCAGCAGTTACGGGCAGGGAGGCTATGGCTACACCTTC.